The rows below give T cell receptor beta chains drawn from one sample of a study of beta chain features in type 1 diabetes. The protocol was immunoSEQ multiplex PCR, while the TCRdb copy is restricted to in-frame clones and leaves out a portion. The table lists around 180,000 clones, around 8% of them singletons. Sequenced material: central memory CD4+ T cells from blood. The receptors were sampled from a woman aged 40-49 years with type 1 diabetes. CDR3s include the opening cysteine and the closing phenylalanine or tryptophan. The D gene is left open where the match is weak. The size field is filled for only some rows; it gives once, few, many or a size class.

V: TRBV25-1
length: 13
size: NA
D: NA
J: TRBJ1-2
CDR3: CASRQGEFFGYTF
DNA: TGTGCCAGCAGACAGGGAGAATTCTTTGGCTACACCTTC

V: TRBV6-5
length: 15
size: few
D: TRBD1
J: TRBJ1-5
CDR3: CASSYSQGENQPQHF
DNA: TGTGCCAGCAGTTACTCACAGGGGGAAAATCAGCCCCAGCATTTT

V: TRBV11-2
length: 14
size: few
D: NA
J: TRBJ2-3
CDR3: CASSLLLSTDTQYF
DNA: TGTGCCAGCAGCTTACTCCTCAGCACAGATACGCAGTATTTT

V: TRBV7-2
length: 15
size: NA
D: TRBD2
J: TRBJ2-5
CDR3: CASSFPIAGAETQYF
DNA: TGTGCCAGCAGCTTCCCGATAGCGGGAGCAGAGACCCAGTACTTC

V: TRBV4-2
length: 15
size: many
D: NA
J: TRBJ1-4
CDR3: CASSQSRGTNEKLFF
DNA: TGTGCCAGCAGCCAAAGCCGGGGGACTAATGAAAAACTGTTTTTT

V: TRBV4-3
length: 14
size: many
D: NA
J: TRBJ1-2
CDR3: CASSQEDTAYGYTF
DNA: TGCGCCAGCAGCCAAGAGGACACCGCCTATGGCTACACCTTC

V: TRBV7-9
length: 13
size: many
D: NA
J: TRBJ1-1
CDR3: CASSLQANGEAFF
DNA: TGTGCCAGCAGCTTACAGGCAAACGGTGAAGCTTTCTTT

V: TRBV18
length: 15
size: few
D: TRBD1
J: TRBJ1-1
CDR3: CASSPLKQGGTEAFF
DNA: TGTGCCAGCTCACCCCTCAAACAGGGGGGCACTGAAGCTTTCTTT

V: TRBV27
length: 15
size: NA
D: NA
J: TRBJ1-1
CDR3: CASSSGQTPNTEAFF
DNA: TGTGCCAGCAGTTCCGGACAGACACCTAACACTGAAGCTTTCTTT

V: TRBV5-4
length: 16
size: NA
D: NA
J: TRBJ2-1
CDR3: CASSLERISDPNEQFF
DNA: TGTGCCAGCAGCTTGGAGAGGATTAGTGACCCCAATGAGCAGTTCTTC

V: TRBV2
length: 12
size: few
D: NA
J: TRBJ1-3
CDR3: CASSLQGNTIYF
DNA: TGTGCCAGCAGCCTTCAGGGGAACACCATATATTTT